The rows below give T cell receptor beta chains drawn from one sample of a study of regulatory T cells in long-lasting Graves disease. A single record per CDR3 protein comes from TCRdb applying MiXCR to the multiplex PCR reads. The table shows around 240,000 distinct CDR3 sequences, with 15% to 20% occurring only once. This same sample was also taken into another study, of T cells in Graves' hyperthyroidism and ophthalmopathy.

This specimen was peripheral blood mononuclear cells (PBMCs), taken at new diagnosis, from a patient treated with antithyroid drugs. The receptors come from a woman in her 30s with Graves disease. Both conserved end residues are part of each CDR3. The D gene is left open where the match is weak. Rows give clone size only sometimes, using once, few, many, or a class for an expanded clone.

TGCGCCAGCCTTCGACTAGCGGGGAACTCTGGGGATACGCAGTATTTT,CASLRLAGNSGDTQYF,TRBV10-2,TRBD2,few,TRBJ2-3
TGTGCTAGTGGTTTGGTTTTAGGTCCAGGCACTGAAGCTTTCTTT,CASGLVLGPGTEAFF,TRBV12-5,NA,many,TRBJ1-1
TGCAGTGCTAGAGATCCTGCCAGGGACCACGAGCAGTACTTC,CSARDPARDHEQYF,TRBV20-1,NA,many,TRBJ2-7
TGTGCCAGCATCCGGGGCCGGGACACACACATCAATGAGCAGTTCTTC,CASIRGRDTHINEQFF,TRBV28,NA,many,TRBJ2-1
TGTGCCAGCACCCTAGGGGTAGGCCCCCATGAGACCCAGTACTTC,CASTLGVGPHETQYF,TRBV7-8,NA,many,TRBJ2-5
TGTGCCAGCAGCTTAGGCAGAGGGTTCAGTCTCCAAGAGACCCAGTACTTC,CASSLGRGFSLQETQYF,TRBV11-2,NA,many,TRBJ2-5
TGTGCCAGCAGCTTAGAGGCAGGGGAGGACACCGGGGAGCTGTTTTTT,CASSLEAGEDTGELFF,TRBV11-2,NA,NA,TRBJ2-2
TGTGCCAGCAGCTTAGCCACCGGGACAGGGGCAAACAATGAGCAGTTCTTC,CASSLATGTGANNEQFF,TRBV7-2,TRBD1,NA,TRBJ2-1
TGTGCCAGCAGCGGAACCGGGACAGGGGTAGTGGATGAGCAGTTCTTC,CASSGTGTGVVDEQFF,TRBV11-2,TRBD1,many,TRBJ2-1
TGTGCTAGTGGTTTGGTACTGGGACAGGCAAGGGGGAACACTGAAGCTTTCTTT,CASGLVLGQARGNTEAFF,TRBV12-5,TRBD1,many,TRBJ1-1
TGCAGCATACCACAGGGTCACTATGGCTACACCTTC,CSIPQGHYGYTF,TRBV29-1,NA,few,TRBJ1-2
TGTGCCAGCAGCCTCGGGGGGGCTCAAGAGACCCAGTACTTC,CASSLGGAQETQYF,TRBV7-2,TRBD2,many,TRBJ2-5
TGTGCCAGCAGTTTATCGGGGAGCGGGAGAGACTACGAGCAGTACTTC,CASSLSGSGRDYEQYF,TRBV27,TRBD2,NA,TRBJ2-7